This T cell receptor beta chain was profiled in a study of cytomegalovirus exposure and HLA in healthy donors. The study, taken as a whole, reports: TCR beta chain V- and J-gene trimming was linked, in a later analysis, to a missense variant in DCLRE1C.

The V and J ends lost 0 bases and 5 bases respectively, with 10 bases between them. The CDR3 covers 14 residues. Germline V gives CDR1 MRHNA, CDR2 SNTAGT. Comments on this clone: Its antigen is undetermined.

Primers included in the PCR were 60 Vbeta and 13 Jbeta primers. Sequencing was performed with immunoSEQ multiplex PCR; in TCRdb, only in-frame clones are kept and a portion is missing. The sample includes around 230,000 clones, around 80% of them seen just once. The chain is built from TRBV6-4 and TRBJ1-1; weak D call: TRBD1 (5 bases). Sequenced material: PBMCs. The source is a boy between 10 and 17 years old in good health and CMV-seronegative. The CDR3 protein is CASSDSRVGTEAFF. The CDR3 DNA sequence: TGTGCCAGCAGTGACTCCAGGGTGGGTACTGAAGCTTTCTTT.